The T cell receptor (beta chain) described here comes from a study of PD-L1 blockade in urothelial cancer. Study details: Blood was tested 3 weeks (second dose) and 6 weeks into treatment.

Every patient provided from 1 to 8 samples, collected pretreatment and on-treatment. This clone was counted a few times. Clones were sequenced by immunoSEQ multiplex PCR, and TCRdb holds only the in-frame ones, with some missing. Of some 84,000 clones listed, 75% to 90% were seen once; the top ten hold under 6%. This receptor was obtained from a woman between 65 and 79 years old with urothelial cancer. The material sequenced was PBMCs, taken around atezolizumab (anti-PD-L1) treatment.

The CDR3 reads CASSQVSGTSASETQYF. CDR3 nucleotides: TGTGCCAGCAGCCAAGTCTCCGGGACTAGCGCCTCGGAGACCCAGTACTTC. The chain uses TRBV4-2 and TRBJ2-5, with TRBD2 identical over 10 bases. The CDR3 runs 17 residues. V shed 1 base, J shed 5 bases, and the junction held 10 bases outside the gene matches. Germline lookup yields CDR1 LGHNA and CDR2 YNFKEQ.